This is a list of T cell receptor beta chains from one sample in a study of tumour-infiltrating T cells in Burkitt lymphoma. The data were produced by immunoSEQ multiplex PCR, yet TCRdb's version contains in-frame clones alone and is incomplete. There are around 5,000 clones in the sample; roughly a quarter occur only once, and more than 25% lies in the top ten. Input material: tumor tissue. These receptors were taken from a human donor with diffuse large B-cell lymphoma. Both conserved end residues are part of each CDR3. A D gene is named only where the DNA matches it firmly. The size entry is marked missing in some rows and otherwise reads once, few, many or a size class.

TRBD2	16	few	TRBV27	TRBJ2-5	CASSLFSGRGQETQYF	TGTGCCAGCAGTTTATTTAGCGGGAGGGGCCAAGAGACCCAGTACTTC
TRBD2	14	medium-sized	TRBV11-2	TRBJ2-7	CASSLGLAGVEQYF	TGTGCCAGCAGCCTGGGACTAGCGGGAGTCGAGCAGTACTTC
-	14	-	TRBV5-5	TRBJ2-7	CASSLLSMGYEQYF	TGTGCCAGCAGCTTGTTATCAATGGGGTACGAGCAGTACTTC
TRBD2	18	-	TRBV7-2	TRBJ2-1	CASSQRGSGRQIRNEQFF	TGTGCCAGCAGCCAGAGGGGTAGCGGGAGGCAGATTCGGAATGAGCAGTTCTTC
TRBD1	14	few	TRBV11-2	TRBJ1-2	CASSVTGGSYGYTF	TGTGCCAGCAGCGTTACAGGGGGTTCCTATGGCTACACCTTC
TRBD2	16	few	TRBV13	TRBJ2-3	CASSFKTSGSGNTQYF	TGTGCCAGCAGCTTTAAGACTAGCGGGAGTGGGAATACGCAGTATTTT
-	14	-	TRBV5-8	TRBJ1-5	CASSRDRVIQPQHF	TGTGCCAGCAGCCGGGACCGCGTTATCCAGCCCCAGCATTTT
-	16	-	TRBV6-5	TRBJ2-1	CASSSPLAANYNEQFF	TGTGCCAGCAGTTCCCCACTAGCCGCGAACTACAATGAGCAGTTCTTC
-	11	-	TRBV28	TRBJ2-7	CASTQWEEQYF	TGTGCCAGCACTCAATGGGAGGAGCAGTACTTC
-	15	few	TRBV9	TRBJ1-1	CASSPQTGYNTEAFF	TGTGCCAGCAGCCCTCAGACAGGTTACAACACTGAAGCTTTCTTT
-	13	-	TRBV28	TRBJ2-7	CASSSPQGVLPYF	TGTGCCAGCAGTTCTCCCCAAGGGGTGCTTCCGTACTTC
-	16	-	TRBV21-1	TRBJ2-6	CASSQGGVAGANVLTF	TGTGCCAGCAGCCAAGGAGGGGTAGCTGGGGCCAACGTCCTGACTTTC
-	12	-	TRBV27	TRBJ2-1	CASHSSYNEQFF	TGTGCCAGCCATAGCTCCTACAATGAGCAGTTCTTC
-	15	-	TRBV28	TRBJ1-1	CASSLRAGRSTEAFF	TGTGCCAGCAGTTTAAGGGCAGGGAGGTCCACTGAAGCTTTCTTT
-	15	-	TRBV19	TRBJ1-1	CASSIDGTMNTEAFF	TGTGCCAGTAGTATAGATGGGACAATGAACACTGAAGCTTTCTTT
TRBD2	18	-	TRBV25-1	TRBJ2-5	CASSESVLAGANGETQYF	TGTGCCAGCAGTGAATCGGTGCTAGCGGGGGCGAATGGGGAGACCCAGTACTTC
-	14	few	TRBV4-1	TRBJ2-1	CASSPRGANNEQFF	TGCGCCAGCAGCCCTCGTGGGGCCAACAATGAGCAGTTCTTC
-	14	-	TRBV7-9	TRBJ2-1	CASSPPVAGNEQFF	TGTGCCAGCAGCCCCCCCGTCGCGGGAAATGAGCAGTTCTTC
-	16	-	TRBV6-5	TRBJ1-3	CASSYSWQGAGNTIYF	TGTGCCAGCAGTTACTCGTGGCAGGGTGCTGGAAACACCATATATTTT
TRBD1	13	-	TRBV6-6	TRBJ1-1	CAVSDRGDTEAFF	TGTGCCGTTTCGGACAGGGGTGACACTGAAGCTTTCTTT
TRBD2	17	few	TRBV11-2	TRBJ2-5	CASSLDRAGGPEETQYF	TGTGCCAGCAGCTTAGATCGAGCGGGAGGGCCGGAAGAGACCCAGTACTTC
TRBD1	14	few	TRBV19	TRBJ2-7	CASNPGQGAYEQYF	TGTGCCAGTAACCCGGGACAGGGGGCTTACGAGCAGTACTTC
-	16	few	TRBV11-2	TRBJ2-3	CASSLVRSGVTDTQYF	TGTGCCAGCAGCTTAGTTAGGTCGGGAGTCACAGATACGCAGTATTTT
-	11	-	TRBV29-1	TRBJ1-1	CSVVPGLEAFF	TGCAGCGTTGTCCCGGGACTTGAAGCTTTCTTT
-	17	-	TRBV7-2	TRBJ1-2	CASSLKVRGRCNYGYTF	TGTGCCAGCAGCTTAAAGGTGAGGGGTAGGTGTAACTATGGCTACACCTTC
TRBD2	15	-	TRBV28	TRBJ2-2	CASRTSGSGSGELFF	TGTGCCAGCCGTACTAGCGGGAGCGGGAGCGGGGAGCTGTTTTTT
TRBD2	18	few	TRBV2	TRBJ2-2	CASSEWIAGGPGTGELFF	TGTGCCAGCAGTGAATGGATAGCGGGAGGGCCCGGGACCGGGGAGCTGTTTTTT
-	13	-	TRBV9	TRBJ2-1	CASSGRDANEQFF	TGTGCCAGCAGCGGTAGGGACGCCAATGAGCAGTTCTTC
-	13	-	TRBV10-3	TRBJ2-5	CAISEVAQETQYF	TGTGCCATCAGTGAGGTGGCCCAAGAGACCCAGTACTTC
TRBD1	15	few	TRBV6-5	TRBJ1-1	CASSYLPGQGLGAFF	TGTGCCAGCAGTTATTTACCGGGACAGGGTTTGGGTGCTTTCTTT
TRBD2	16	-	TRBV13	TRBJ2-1	CASSSRLAGIYNEQFF	TGTGCCAGCAGCTCCAGATTAGCGGGAATTTACAATGAGCAGTTCTTC
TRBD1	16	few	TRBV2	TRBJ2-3	CASSEDPDRGWDTQYF	TGTGCCAGCAGTGAAGATCCGGACAGGGGGTGGGATACGCAGTATTTT
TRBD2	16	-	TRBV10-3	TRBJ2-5	CAISEGGSGISETQYF	TGTGCCATCAGTGAGGGGGGTAGCGGGATATCGGAGACCCAGTACTTC
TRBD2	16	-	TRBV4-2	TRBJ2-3	CASSLGTSGRTDTQYF	TGTGCCAGCAGCCTAGGGACTAGCGGGAGAACAGATACGCAGTATTTT
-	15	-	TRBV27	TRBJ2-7	CASSLEKNPFYEQYF	TGTGCCAGCAGTTTAGAGAAAAACCCTTTCTACGAGCAGTACTTC
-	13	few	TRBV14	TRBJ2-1	CASSPTRFGEQFF	TGTGCCAGCAGCCCGACTAGGTTCGGTGAGCAGTTCTTC
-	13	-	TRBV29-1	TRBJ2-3	CSVNPLFGDTQYF	TGCAGCGTCAACCCCCTTTTCGGGGATACGCAGTATTTT
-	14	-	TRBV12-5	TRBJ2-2	CAGGFGTNTGELFF	TGTGCTGGTGGTTTTGGTACCAACACCGGGGAGCTGTTTTTT
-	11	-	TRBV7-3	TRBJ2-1	CASSLNHEQFF	TGTGCCAGCAGCTTAAATCATGAGCAGTTCTTC
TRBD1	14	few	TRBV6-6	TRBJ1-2	CASSPGTGVYGYTF	TGTGCCAGCAGTCCCGGAACAGGGGTCTATGGCTACACCTTC
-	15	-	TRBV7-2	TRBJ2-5	CASSLNPGLSKTQYF	TGTGCCAGCAGCTTAAATCCCGGCCTTTCTAAGACCCAGTACTTC
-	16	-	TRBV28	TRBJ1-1	CASSFCEGGKITEAFF	TGTGCCAGCAGTTTTTGTGAAGGGGGAAAAATCACTGAAGCTTTCTTT
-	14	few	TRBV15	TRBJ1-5	CATSRGGDNQPQHF	TGTGCCACCAGCAGAGGCGGAGACAATCAGCCCCAGCATTTT
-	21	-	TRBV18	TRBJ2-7	CASSPRGRTGLITYSSYEQYF	TGTGCCAGCTCACCACGGGGAAGGACAGGACTAATCACGTACAGCTCCTACGAGCAGTACTTC
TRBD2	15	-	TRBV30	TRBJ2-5	CAWSVSGLAGETQYF	TGTGCCTGGAGTGTCTCTGGACTAGCGGGAGAGACCCAGTACTTC
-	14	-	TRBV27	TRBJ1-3	CASSSPGAGNTIYF	TGTGCCAGCAGTTCACCAGGGGCTGGAAACACCATATATTTT
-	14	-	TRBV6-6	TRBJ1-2	CASQLRYSGYGYTF	TGTGCCTCCCAGTTAAGGTACAGTGGGTATGGCTACACCTTC
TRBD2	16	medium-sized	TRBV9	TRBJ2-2	CASSGGGTSAPGELFF	TGTGCCAGCAGCGGCGGAGGGACTAGCGCTCCCGGGGAGCTGTTTTTT
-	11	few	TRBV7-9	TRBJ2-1	CASSLNNEQFF	TGTGCCAGCAGTTTAAACAATGAGCAGTTCTTC
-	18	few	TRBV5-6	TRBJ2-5	CASSFAPSGRGGEETQYF	TGTGCCAGCAGCTTTGCACCTTCAGGGCGCGGAGGTGAAGAGACCCAGTACTTC
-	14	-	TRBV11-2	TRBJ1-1	CASSAIIGNTEAFF	TGTGCCAGCAGCGCCATAATCGGGAACACTGAAGCTTTCTTT
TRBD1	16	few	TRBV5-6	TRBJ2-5	CASSLGTGGVLETQYF	TGTGCCAGCAGCTTGGGGACAGGGGGAGTCTTGGAGACCCAGTACTTC
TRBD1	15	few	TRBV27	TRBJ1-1	CASSPPDREATEAFF	TGTGCCAGCAGTCCTCCGGACAGGGAGGCCACTGAAGCTTTCTTT
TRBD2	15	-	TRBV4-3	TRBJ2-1	CASRPSGTSGNEQFF	TGCGCCAGCAGACCCTCCGGGACTAGCGGCAATGAGCAGTTCTTC
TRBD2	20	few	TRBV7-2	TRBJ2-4	CASSLALSGSGRAVGNIQYF	TGTGCCAGCAGCTTAGCGCTTTCCGGTAGCGGGAGGGCCGTGGGAAACATTCAGTACTTC
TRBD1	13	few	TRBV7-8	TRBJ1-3	CASSSQGVNTIYF	TGTGCCAGCAGCTCTCAGGGGGTAAACACCATATATTTT
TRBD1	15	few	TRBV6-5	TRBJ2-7	CASSYTGQGANEQYF	TGTGCCAGCAGTTACACCGGACAGGGGGCAAACGAGCAGTACTTC
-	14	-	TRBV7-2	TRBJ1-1	CASSSQGRGTEAFF	TGTGCCAGCAGCTCCCAGGGGAGGGGTACTGAAGCTTTCTTT
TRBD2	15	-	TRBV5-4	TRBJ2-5	CASSRGGRVQETQYF	TGTGCCAGCAGCCGAGGCGGGAGGGTACAAGAGACCCAGTACTTC